The sequence of this T cell receptor beta chain was determined in a study of blood T cell repertoires in COVID-19. About the study: Acute and convalescent COVID-19 samples came from the United States, Italy and Spain. PBMCs, B-cell-depleted T cells, or T cells were the source of the cDNA or gDNA that made up the material.

Germline CDR1 is SGHAT and CDR2 is FQNNGV. J gave up 3 bases and V 5 bases, and 4 bases lay outside the gene matches. This CDR3 contains 13 residues. In the original workflow: Amplification from reference gene primers served as the basis for estimated nucleated cell counts. Sequenced by immunoSEQ multiplex PCR; TCRdb stores in-frame clones only, minus some. V, J and clone size are those of that table, while D and trimming were read from the DNA. The sample has approximately 210,000 clones, approximately 82% seen once; the top ten hold 2.5% to 3%. The TCR was taken from a woman aged 70-85 years with active or convalescent COVID-19. The sequenced sample consisted of peripheral blood. The chain is built from TRBV11-2 and TRBJ2-7; 7 bases line up with TRBD2. CDR3 loop: CASSVSGDYEQYF. In nucleotides, the CDR3 is TGTGCCAGCAGCGTCAGCGGGGACTACGAGCAGTACTTC. The whole variable domain, filled in from reference TRBV11-2 and TRBJ2-7, reads EAGVAQSPRYKIIEKRQSVAFWCNPISGHATLYWYQQILGQGPKLLIQFQNNGVVDDSQLPKDRFSAERLKGVDSTLKIQPAKLEDSAVYLCASSVSGDYEQYFGPGTRLTVT.